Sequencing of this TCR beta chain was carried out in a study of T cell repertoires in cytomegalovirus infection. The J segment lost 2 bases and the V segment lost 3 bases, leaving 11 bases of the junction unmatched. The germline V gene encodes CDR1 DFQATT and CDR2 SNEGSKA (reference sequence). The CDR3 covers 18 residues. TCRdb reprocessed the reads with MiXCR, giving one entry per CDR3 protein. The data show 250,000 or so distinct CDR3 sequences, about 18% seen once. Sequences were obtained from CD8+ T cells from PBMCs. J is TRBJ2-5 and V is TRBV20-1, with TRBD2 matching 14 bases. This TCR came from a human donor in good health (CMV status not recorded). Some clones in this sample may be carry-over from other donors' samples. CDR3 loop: CSARGGGLAGVNQETQYF. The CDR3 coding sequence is TGCAGTGCTAGGGGGGGGGGACTAGCGGGGGTCAATCAAGAGACCCAGTACTTC.